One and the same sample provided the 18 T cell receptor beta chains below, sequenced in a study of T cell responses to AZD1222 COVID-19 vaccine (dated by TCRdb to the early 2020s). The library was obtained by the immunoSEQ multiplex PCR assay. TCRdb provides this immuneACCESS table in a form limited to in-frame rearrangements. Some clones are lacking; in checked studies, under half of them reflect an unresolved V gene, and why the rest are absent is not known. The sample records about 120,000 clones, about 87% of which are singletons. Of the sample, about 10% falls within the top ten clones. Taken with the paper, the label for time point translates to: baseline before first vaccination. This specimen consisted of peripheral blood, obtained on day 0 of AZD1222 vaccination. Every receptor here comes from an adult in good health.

The CDR3 DNA follows: TGTGCCAGCACGACCGGGCCGAATGGTGAGCAGTTCTTC. Amino acid sequence: CASTTGPNGEQFF. This chain connects TRBV7-8 to TRBJ2-1; no definite D call. V shed 7 bases and J shed 9 bases, with 16 bases lying between them. This CDR3 is built from 13 residues. Germline V gives CDR1 SGHVS, CDR2 FQNEAQ.

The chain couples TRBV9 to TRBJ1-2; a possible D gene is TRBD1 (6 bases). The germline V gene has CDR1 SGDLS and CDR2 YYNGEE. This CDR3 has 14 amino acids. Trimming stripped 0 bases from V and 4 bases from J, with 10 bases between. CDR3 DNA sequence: TGTGCCAGCAGCGTAGGCGGCAGGGGCTATGGCTACACCTTC. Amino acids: CASSVGGRGYGYTF. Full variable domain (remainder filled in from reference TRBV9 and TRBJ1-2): DSGVTQTPKHLITATGQRVTLRCSPRSGDLSVYWYQQSLDQGLQFLIQYYNGEERAKGNILERFSAQQFPDLHSELNLSSLELGDSALYFCASSVGGRGYGYTFGSGTRLTVV.

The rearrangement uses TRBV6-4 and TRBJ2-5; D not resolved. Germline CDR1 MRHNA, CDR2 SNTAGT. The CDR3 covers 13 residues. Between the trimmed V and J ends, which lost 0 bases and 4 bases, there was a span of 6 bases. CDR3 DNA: TGTGCCAGCAGTGACTCGCCGGGAGAGACCCAGTACTTC. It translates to CASSDSPGETQYF.

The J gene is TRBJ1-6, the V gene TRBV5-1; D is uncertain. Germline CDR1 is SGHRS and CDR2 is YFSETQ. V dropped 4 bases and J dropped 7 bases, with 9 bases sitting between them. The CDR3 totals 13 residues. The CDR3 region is CASSTSLNSPLHF. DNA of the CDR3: TGCGCCAGCAGCACAAGTTTAAATTCACCCCTCCACTTT.

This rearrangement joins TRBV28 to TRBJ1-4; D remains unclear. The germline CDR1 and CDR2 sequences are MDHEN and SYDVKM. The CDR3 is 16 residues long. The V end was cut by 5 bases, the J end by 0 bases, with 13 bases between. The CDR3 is CASSQRGVATNEKLFF. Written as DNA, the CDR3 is TGTGCCAGCAGTCAGCGTGGTGTCGCAACTAATGAAAAACTGTTTTTT.

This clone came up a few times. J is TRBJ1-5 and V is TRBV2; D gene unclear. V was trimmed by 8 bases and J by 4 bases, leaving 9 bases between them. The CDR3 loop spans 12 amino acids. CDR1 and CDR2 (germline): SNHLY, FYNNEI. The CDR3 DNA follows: TGTGCCAGCCAAGCTTTGAATCAGCCCCAGCATTTT. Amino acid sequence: CASQALNQPQHF.

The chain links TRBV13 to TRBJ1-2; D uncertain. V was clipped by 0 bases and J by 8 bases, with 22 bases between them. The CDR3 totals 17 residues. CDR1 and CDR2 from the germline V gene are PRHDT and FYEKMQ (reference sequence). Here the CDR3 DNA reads TGTGCCAGCAGCTTAGGGAGGCTGACGGAGGCAGGAAGGGGCTACACCTTC. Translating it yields CASSLGRLTEAGRGYTF.

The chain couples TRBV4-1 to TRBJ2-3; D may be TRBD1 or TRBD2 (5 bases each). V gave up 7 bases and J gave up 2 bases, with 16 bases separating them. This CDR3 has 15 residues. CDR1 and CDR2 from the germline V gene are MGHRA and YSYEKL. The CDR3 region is CASTGGFRDTDTQYF. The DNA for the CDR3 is TGCGCCAGCACTGGGGGATTCAGGGACACAGATACGCAGTATTTT.

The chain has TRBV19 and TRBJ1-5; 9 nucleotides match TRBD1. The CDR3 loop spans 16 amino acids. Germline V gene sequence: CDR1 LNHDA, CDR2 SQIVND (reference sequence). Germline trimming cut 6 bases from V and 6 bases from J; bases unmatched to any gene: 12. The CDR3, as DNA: TGTGCCAGTAGGACAGGGGGTAACCATATGGGTCAGCCCCAGCATTTT. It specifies CASRTGGNHMGQPQHF.

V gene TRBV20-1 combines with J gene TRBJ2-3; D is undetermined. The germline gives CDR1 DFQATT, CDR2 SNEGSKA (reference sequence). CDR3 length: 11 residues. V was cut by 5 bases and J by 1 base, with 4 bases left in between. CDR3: CSASGTDTQYF. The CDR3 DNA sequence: TGCAGTGCTTCAGGCACAGATACGCAGTATTTT.

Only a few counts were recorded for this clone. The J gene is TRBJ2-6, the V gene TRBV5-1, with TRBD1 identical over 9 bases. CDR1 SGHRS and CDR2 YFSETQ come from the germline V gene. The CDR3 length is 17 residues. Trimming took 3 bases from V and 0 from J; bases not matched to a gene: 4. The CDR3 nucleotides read TGCGCCAGCAGCTCTGGACAGGGGACCTCTGGGGCCAACGTCCTGACTTTC. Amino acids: CASSSGQGTSGANVLTF.

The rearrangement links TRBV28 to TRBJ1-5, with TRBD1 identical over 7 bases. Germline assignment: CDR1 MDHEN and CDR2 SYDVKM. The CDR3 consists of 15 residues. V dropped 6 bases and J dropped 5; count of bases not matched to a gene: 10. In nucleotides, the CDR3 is TGTGCCAGCAGCTCAAGACAGGGAGTGGATCAGCCCCAGCATTTT. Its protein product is CASSSRQGVDQPQHF.

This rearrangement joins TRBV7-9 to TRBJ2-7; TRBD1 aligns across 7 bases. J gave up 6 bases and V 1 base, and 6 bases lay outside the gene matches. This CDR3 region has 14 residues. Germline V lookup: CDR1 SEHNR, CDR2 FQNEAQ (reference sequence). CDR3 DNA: TGTGCCAGCAGCTTAGGTCAGGGGGTAGGCGAGCAGTACTTC. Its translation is CASSLGQGVGEQYF.

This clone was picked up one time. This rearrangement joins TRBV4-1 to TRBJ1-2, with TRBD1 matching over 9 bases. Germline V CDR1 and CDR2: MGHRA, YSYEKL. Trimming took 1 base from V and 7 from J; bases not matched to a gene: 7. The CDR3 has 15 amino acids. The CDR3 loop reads CASSQVWRQGGGYTF. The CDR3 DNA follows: TGCGCCAGCAGCCAAGTTTGGAGACAGGGGGGTGGCTACACCTTC.

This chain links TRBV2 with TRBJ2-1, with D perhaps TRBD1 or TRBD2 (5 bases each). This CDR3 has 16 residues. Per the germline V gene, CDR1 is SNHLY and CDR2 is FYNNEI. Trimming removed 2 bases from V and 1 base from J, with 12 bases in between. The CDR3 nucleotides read TGTGCCAGCAGTGAATTGTGGGACGAGTCCTACAATGAGCAGTTCTTC. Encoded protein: CASSELWDESYNEQFF.

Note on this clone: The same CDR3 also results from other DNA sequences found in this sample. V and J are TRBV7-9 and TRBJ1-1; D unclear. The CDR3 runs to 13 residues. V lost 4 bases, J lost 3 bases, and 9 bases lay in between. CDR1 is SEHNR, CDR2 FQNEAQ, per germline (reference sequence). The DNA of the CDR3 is TGTGCCAGCAGCTGGGGTACGGACACTGAAGCTTTCTTT. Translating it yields CASSWGTDTEAFF.

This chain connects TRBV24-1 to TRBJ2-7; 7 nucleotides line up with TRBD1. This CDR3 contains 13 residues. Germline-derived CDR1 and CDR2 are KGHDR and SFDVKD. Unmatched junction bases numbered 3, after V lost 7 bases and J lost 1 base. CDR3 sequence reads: CATRETGSYEQYF. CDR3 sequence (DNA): TGTGCCACCAGGGAGACAGGGTCCTACGAGCAGTACTTC.

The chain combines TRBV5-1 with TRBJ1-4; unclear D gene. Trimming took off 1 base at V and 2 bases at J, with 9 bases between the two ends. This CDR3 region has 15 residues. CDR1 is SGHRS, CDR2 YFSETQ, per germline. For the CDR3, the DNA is TGCGCCAGCAGCTTGCTAACTGGGACTAATGAAAAACTGTTTTTT. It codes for CASSLLTGTNEKLFF.